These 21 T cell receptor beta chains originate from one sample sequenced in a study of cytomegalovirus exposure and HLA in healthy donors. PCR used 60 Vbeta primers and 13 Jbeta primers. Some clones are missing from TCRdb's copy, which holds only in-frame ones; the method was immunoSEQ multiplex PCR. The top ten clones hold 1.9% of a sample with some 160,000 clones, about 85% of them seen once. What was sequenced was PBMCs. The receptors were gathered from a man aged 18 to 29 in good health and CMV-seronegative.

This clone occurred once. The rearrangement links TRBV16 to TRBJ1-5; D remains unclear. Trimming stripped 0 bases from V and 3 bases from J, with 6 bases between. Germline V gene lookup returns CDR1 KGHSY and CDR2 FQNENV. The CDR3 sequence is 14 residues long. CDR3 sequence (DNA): TGTGCCAGCAGCCAATCGACTTCCAATCAGCCCCAGCATTTT. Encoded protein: CASSQSTSNQPQHF.

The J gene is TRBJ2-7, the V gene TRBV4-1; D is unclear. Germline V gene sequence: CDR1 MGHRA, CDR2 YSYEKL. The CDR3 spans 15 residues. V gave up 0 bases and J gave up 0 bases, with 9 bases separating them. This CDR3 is CASSQEGGSSYEQYF. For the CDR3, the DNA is TGCGCCAGCAGCCAAGAAGGCGGCAGCTCCTACGAGCAGTACTTC.

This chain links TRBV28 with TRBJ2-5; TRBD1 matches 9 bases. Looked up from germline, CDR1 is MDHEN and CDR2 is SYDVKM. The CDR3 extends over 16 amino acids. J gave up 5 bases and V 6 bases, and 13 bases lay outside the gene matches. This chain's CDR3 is CASSSTPGQGGETQYF. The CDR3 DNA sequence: TGTGCCAGCAGCTCCACCCCGGGACAGGGAGGGGAGACCCAGTACTTC.

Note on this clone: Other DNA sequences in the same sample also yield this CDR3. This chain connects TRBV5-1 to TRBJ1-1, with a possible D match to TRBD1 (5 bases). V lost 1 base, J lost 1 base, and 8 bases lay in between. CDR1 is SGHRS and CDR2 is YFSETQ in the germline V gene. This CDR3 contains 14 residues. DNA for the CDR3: TGCGCCAGCAGCTTGACCGGGGGGAACACTGAAGCTTTCTTT. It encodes CASSLTGGNTEAFF.

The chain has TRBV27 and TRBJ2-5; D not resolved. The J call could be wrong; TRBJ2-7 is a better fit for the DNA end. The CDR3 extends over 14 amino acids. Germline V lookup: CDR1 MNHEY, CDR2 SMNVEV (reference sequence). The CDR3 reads CASQPYAAPYEQYF. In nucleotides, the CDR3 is TGTGCCAGCCAACCTTATGCGGCTCCCTACGAGCAGTACTTC.

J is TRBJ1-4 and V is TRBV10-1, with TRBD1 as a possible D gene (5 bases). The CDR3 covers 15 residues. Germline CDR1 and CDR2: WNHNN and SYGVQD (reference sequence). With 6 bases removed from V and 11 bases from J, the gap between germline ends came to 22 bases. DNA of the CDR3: TGCGCCAGCAGGGAGGGAGAGCAGCTTAAGGGGAAACTGTTTTTT. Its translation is CASREGEQLKGKLFF.

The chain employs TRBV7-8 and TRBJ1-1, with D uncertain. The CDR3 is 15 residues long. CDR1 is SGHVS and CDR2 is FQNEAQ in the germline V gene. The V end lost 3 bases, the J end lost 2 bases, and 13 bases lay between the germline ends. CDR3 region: CASSFIAMTNTEAFF. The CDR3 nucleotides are TGTGCCAGCAGCTTCATTGCGATGACAAACACTGAAGCTTTCTTT.

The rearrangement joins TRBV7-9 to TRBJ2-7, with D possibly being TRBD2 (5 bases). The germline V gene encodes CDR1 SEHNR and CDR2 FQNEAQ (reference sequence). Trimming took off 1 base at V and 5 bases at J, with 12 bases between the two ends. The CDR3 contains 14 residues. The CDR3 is CASSLGQAGNEQYF. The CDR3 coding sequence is TGTGCCAGCAGCTTAGGGCAGGCGGGCAACGAGCAGTACTTC.

CDR3 nucleotides: TGTGCCAGCAGCTTAGACGGGGTCGGAAACATTCAGTACTTC. This encodes CASSLDGVGNIQYF. This chain connects TRBV7-2 to TRBJ2-4, with a weak D call TRBD2 (5 bases). The CDR3 runs to 14 residues. Deletions cut 1 base from V and 6 bases from J, with 10 bases between. From germline, CDR1 is SGHTA and CDR2 FQGNSA.

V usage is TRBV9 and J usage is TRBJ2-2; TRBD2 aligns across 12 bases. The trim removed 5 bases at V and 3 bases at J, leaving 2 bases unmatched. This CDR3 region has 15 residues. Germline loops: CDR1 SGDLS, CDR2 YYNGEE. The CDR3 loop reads CASRASGGDTGELFF. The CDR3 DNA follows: TGTGCCAGCAGGGCTAGCGGGGGGGACACCGGGGAGCTGTTTTTT. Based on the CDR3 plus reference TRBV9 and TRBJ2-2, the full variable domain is DSGVTQTPKHLITATGQRVTLRCSPRSGDLSVYWYQQSLDQGLQFLIQYYNGEERAKGNILERFSAQQFPDLHSELNLSSLELGDSALYFCASRASGGDTGELFFGEGSRLTVL.

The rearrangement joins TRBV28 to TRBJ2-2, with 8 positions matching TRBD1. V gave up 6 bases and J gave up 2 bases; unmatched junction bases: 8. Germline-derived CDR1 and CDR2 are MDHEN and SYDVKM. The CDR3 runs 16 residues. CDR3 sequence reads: CASRADRGLNTGELFF. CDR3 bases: TGTGCCAGCAGGGCAGACAGGGGATTAAACACCGGGGAGCTGTTTTTT.

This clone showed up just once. CDR3 sequence reads: CASSIDMGEGTDTQYF. CDR3 in DNA: TGTGCCAGCAGCATCGATATGGGGGAGGGGACAGATACGCAGTATTTT. V usage is TRBV11-1 and J usage is TRBJ2-3; TRBD2 matches at 7 bases. This CDR3 region has 16 residues. After removal of 5 bases from V and 3 bases from J, the junction contained 11 bases not matched to a gene. Germline CDR1 SGHAT, CDR2 FQDESV (reference sequence).

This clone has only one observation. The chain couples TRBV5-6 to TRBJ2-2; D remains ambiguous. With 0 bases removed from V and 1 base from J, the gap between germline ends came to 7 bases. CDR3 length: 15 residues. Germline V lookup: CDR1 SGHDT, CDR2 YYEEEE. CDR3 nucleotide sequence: TGTGCCAGCAGCTTGGGTCAGAAGAACACCGGGGAGCTGTTTTTT. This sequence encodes CASSLGQKNTGELFF.

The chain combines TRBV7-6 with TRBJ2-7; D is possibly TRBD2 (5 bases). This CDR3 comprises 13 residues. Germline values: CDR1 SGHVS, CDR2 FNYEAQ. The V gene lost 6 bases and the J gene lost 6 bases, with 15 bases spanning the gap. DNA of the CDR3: TGTGCCAGCAGACCTCATAGCGAGGCCGAGCAGTACTTC. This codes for CASRPHSEAEQYF.

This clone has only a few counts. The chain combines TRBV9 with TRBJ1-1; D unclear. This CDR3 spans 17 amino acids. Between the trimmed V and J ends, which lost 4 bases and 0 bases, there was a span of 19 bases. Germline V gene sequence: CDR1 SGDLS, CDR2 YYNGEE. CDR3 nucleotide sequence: TGTGCCAGCAGCCCGGATGGAGCCTTAATACTGAACACTGAAGCTTTCTTT. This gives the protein CASSPDGALILNTEAFF.

The CDR3 nucleotides read TGCGCCAGCAGCGCCCGGACAGGGGGTCGTGGAAACACCATATATTTT. It encodes CASSARTGGRGNTIYF. The chain has TRBV4-1 and TRBJ1-3; TRBD1 agrees at 10 bases. With 5 bases clipped from V and 3 bases from J, the junction kept 7 bases outside the gene matches. From germline, CDR1 is MGHRA and CDR2 YSYEKL. The CDR3 contains 16 residues.

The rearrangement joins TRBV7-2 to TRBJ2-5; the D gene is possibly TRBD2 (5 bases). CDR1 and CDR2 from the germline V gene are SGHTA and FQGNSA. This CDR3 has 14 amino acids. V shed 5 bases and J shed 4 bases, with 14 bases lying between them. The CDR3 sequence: CASSLRAYSETQYF. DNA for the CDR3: TGTGCCAGCAGCCTGAGGGCTTATTCAGAGACCCAGTACTTC. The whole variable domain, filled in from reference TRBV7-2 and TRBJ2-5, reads GAGVSQSPSNKVTEKGKDVELRCDPISGHTALYWYRQSLGQGLEFLIYFQGNSAPDKSGLPSDRFSAERTGGSVSTLTIQRTQQEDSAVYLCASSLRAYSETQYFGPGTRLLVL.

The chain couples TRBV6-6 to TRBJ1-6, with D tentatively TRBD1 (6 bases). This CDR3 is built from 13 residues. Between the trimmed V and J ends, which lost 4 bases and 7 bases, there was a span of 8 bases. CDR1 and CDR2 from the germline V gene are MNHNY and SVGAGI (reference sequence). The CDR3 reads CASSLQGNSPLHF. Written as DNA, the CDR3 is TGTGCCAGCAGTTTACAGGGAAATTCACCCCTCCACTTT.

The chain's CDR3 is CASSIGGGRNQPQHF. CDR3 nucleotide sequence: TGTGCCAGTAGTATAGGGGGGGGCCGAAATCAGCCCCAGCATTTT. The chain uses TRBV19 and TRBJ1-5; D is perhaps TRBD1 (6 bases). Trimming removed 1 base at V and 4 bases at J, with 11 bases between. Germline V gene lookup returns CDR1 LNHDA and CDR2 SQIVND (reference sequence). CDR3 length equals 15 residues. The full variable domain, in which reference TRBV19 and TRBJ1-5 provide the parts outside the CDR3, is DGGITQSPKYLFRKEGQNVTLSCEQNLNHDAMYWYRQDPGQGLRLIYYSQIVNDFQKGDIAEGYSVSREKKESFPLTVTSAQKNPTAFYLCASSIGGGRNQPQHFGDGTRLSIL.

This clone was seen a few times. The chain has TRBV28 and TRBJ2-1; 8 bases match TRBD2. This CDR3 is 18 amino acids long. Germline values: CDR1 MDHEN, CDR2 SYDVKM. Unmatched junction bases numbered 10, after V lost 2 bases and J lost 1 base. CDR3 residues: CASSLGPPTGGSYNEQFF. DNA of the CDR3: TGTGCCAGCAGTTTAGGACCCCCGACGGGAGGGTCCTACAATGAGCAGTTCTTC.

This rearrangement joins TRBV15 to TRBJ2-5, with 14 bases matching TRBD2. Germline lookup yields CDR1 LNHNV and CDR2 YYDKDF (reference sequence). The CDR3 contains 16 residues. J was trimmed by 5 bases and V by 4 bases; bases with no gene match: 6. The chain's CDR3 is CATSTGLAGGGETQYF. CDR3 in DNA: TGTGCCACCAGCACTGGACTAGCGGGGGGCGGGGAGACCCAGTACTTC.